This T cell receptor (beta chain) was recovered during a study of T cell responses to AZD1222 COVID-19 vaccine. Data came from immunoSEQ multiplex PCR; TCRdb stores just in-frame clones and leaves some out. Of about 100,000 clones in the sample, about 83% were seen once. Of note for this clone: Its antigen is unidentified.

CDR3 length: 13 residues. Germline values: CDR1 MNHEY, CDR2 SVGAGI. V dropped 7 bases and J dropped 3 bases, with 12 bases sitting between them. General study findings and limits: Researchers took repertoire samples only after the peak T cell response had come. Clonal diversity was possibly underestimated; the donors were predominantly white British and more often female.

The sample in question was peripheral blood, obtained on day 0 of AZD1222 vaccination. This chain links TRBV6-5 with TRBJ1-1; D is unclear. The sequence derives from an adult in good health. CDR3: CASMVSGDTEAFF. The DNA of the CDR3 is TGTGCCAGCATGGTGTCCGGAGACACTGAAGCTTTCTTT.